This T cell receptor beta chain was profiled in a study of T-cell memory formation after mild COVID-19. Study results and limitations: Memory from before infection featured some responding clones, which suggests cross-reactive memory joined.

One entry per CDR3 protein, called by TCRdb with MiXCR from the 5' RACE reads. Counted here are approximately 300,000 distinct CDR3 sequences, roughly 8% occurring once; the ten biggest clones make up roughly 23%. CDR1 and CDR2 (germline): SQVTM, ANQGSEA. The V end was cut by 1 base, the J end by 8 bases, with 9 bases between. There are 12 residues in the CDR3. In regard to this clonotype: Its antigen is undetermined.

The sample consisted of PBMCs or a T cell subset sorted from them (not recorded which). The TCR sequence derives from a young man who had mild COVID-19 (a few samples of this study predate the infection). Cell type and time point are not known. The genes are TRBV29-1 and TRBJ2-1; D is possibly TRBD2 (6 bases). CDR3 in amino acids: CSVEAASDEQFF. As DNA, the CDR3 is TGCAGCGTTGAAGCCGCTAGCGATGAGCAGTTCTTC.